These 11 T cell receptor beta chains originate from one sample sequenced in a study of early T cells in non-severe SARS-CoV-2 infection. MiXCR, applied by TCRdb to the 5' RACE reads, yields one record per CDR3 protein. The repertoire holds about 90,000 distinct CDR3 sequences, around 15% seen once, with roughly 6.4% in the top ten. Sequenced: whole blood. Receptor source: an adult who was a healthcare worker with PCR-confirmed SARS-CoV-2 infection or an uninfected control (not recorded which).

The sample holds a few counts of this clonotype. V is TRBV4-2 and J is TRBJ2-1; D possibly uses TRBD1 or TRBD2 (5 bases each). V was clipped by 0 bases and J by 5 bases, with 11 bases between them. CDR3 length: 15 amino acids. The germline CDR1 and CDR2 sequences are LGHNA and YNFKEQ. CDR3 region: CASSQDGTENNEQFF. CDR3 coding DNA: TGTGCCAGCAGCCAAGATGGGACGGAAAACAATGAGCAGTTCTTC.

The rearrangement uses TRBV7-9 and TRBJ2-1, with 7 bases identical to TRBD1. In germline, CDR1 is SEHNR, CDR2 FQNEAQ (reference sequence). The CDR3 has 17 residues. V lost 1 base and J lost 4; bases outside the gene matches: 10. The DNA of the CDR3 is TGTGCCAGCAGCTTAGAGGGGGCTCTGATCGTATACAATGAGCAGTTCTTC. It encodes CASSLEGALIVYNEQFF.

The chain employs TRBV29-1 and TRBJ1-1, with 12 bases matching TRBD1. Losses at the gene ends were 7 bases for V and 3 bases for J; bases not matched to a gene: 6. The CDR3 is 14 residues long. The V gene's germline CDR1 is SQVTM and CDR2 ANQGSEA. The CDR3 DNA is TGCAGCGGCGGGACAGGGGGCGCCTACACTGAAGCTTTCTTT. It yields the protein CSGGTGGAYTEAFF.

This clonotype was found many times. This chain links TRBV3-1 with TRBJ2-3; TRBD2 aligns across 13 bases. The CDR3 is 18 residues long. V lost 2 bases and J lost 1; bases outside the gene matches: 6. Germline V gene lookup returns CDR1 LGHDT and CDR2 YNNKEL (reference sequence). CDR3 sequence (DNA): TGTGCCAGCAGCCAAACTAGCGGGAGGGGCCATGGCACAGATACGCAGTATTTT. Translating it yields CASSQTSGRGHGTDTQYF.

Only one count was recorded for this clonotype. This chain joins TRBV7-8 and TRBJ2-3, with D perhaps being TRBD1 or TRBD2 (6 bases each). CDR3 length: 16 residues. Trimming cost V 5 bases and J 5 bases, with 20 bases left between them. Germline CDR1 SGHVS, CDR2 FQNEAQ. CDR3 sequence: CASSQPGTSGQDTQYF. The CDR3, as DNA: TGTGCCAGCAGCCAACCCGGGACTTCGGGACAAGATACGCAGTATTTT.

This clonotype was picked up a small number of times. The J gene is TRBJ1-2, the V gene TRBV30, with D possibly matching TRBD1 (5 bases). Trimming left V 5 bases short and J 6 bases short, with 19 bases between. CDR1 is GTSNPN and CDR2 is SVGIG in the germline V gene (reference sequence). This CDR3 has 14 residues. The DNA for the CDR3 is TGTGCCTGGGCACCGGGACGGGGCCTGGATGGCTACACCTTC. Its translation is CAWAPGRGLDGYTF.

This clonotype was seen many times. V and J are TRBV28 and TRBJ1-2; D might be TRBD1 (5 bases). The germline V and J ends were trimmed by 5 bases and 1 base, with 14 bases remaining between them. The CDR3 has 15 amino acids. Germline V CDR1 and CDR2: MDHEN, SYDVKM. The CDR3 DNA follows: TGTGCCAGCAGTCCCCGGGACTTCGATAACTATGGCTACACCTTC. Its protein is CASSPRDFDNYGYTF.

The chain has TRBV19 and TRBJ2-5; no clear D gene. In germline, CDR1 is LNHDA, CDR2 SQIVND (reference sequence). Trimming left V 4 bases short and J 1 base short, with 10 bases between. The CDR3 totals 14 residues. For the CDR3, the DNA is TGTGCCAGTAGTAAACAGTCTTCCCAAGAGACCCAGTACTTC. This encodes CASSKQSSQETQYF.

The chain is built from TRBV28 and TRBJ2-7; no reliable D call. CDR1 and CDR2 from the germline V gene are MDHEN and SYDVKM. V was pared by 7 bases and J by 2 bases, with 9 bases between. The CDR3 has 12 amino acids. The DNA of the CDR3 is TGTGCCAGCACCTCTTTCGCCTACGAGCAGTACTTC. Its protein product is CASTSFAYEQYF.

This clonotype appeared many times. The chain combines TRBV19 with TRBJ2-7; no clear D gene. The length of the CDR3 is 13 residues. Germline V lookup: CDR1 LNHDA, CDR2 SQIVND (reference sequence). The V and J ends lost 3 bases and 9 bases respectively, with 15 bases between them. CDR3 region: CASSIGIGFGQYF. CDR3 in DNA: TGTGCCAGTAGTATTGGAATAGGATTCGGGCAGTACTTC.

This clonotype occurred a few times. For the CDR3, the DNA is TGTGCCTGGAGCCCCGACAAAACCTACAATGAGCAGTTCTTC. The encoded protein is CAWSPDKTYNEQFF. The genes are TRBV30 and TRBJ2-1, with no clear D. Trimming cost V 3 bases and J 2 bases, with 11 bases left between them. The CDR3 spans 14 residues. The germline V gene has CDR1 GTSNPN and CDR2 SVGIG (reference sequence). The variable domain in full, completed from reference TRBV30 and TRBJ2-1, reads SQTIHQWPATLVQPVGSPLSLECTVEGTSNPNLYWYRQAAGRGLQLLFYSVGIGQISSEVPQNLSASRPQDRQFILSSKKLLLSDSGFYLCAWSPDKTYNEQFFGPGTRLTVL.